This T cell receptor beta chain comes out of a study of blood T cell repertoires in COVID-19. Study-level information: Nucleic acid was either cDNA or gDNA, and it came from T cells, B-cell-depleted T cells, or PBMCs.

In germline, CDR1 is SGHRS, CDR2 YFSETQ. V lost 0 bases to trimming and J lost 8 bases; unmatched junction nucleotides: 13. CDR3 length equals 16 residues. Generated by immunoSEQ multiplex PCR, the TCRdb table keeps only in-frame clones and is missing some. The table lists some 390,000 clones, around 87% of them singletons. This chain uses TRBV5-1 with TRBJ1-2, with 7 bases matching TRBD1. The sequenced sample was peripheral blood. This sequence was found in a human donor in a cohort sampled during active COVID-19. The CDR3 loop is CASSLALRQGEGGYTF. The DNA of the CDR3 is TGCGCCAGCAGCTTGGCCCTAAGACAGGGAGAGGGAGGCTACACCTTC.